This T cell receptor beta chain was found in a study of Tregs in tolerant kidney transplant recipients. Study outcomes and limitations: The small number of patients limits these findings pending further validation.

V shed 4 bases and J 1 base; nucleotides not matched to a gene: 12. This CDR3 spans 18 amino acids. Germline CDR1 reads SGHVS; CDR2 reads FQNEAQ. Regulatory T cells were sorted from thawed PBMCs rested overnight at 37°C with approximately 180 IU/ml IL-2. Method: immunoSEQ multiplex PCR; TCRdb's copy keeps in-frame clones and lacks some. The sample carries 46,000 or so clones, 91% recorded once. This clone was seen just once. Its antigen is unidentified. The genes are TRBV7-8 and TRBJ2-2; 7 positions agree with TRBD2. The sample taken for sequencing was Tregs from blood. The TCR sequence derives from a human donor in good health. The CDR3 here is CASSSRTIPGGNTGELFF. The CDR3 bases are TGTGCCAGCAGCTCCCGGACTATTCCGGGAGGGAACACCGGGGAGCTGTTTTTT.